These T cell receptor beta chains were read from a single sample in a study of monozygotic twins with inflammatory bowel disease. Reprocessing the 5' RACE reads, TCRdb reports a single entry for every CDR3 protein and omits DNA. Found here are under 200,000 distinct CDR3 sequences; the top ten clones hold about 2.7%. The sample taken for sequencing was blood. The receptors here all came from a human donor with ulcerative colitis or Crohn's disease, or a healthy co-twin of an affected twin (not recorded which). CDR3s include the opening cysteine and the closing phenylalanine or tryptophan.

v_gene: TRBV27
j_gene: TRBJ2-1
CDR3aa: CASSTPAAGAGEQFF

v_gene: TRBV7-8
j_gene: TRBJ1-2
CDR3aa: CASSSPGTGNYGYTF

v_gene: TRBV28
j_gene: TRBJ2-5
CDR3aa: CASSLSAGRETQYF

v_gene: TRBV5-6
j_gene: TRBJ2-3
CDR3aa: CASTREGDTQYF

v_gene: TRBV7-9
j_gene: TRBJ2-3
CDR3aa: CASSHGQYTDTQYF

v_gene: TRBV30
j_gene: TRBJ1-5
CDR3aa: CAWSVGTGGRGKPQHF

v_gene: TRBV7-9
j_gene: TRBJ1-4
CDR3aa: CASSPLIDRGREKLFF

v_gene: TRBV10-3
j_gene: TRBJ2-3
CDR3aa: CAISESSREGLSTDTQYF

v_gene: TRBV28
j_gene: TRBJ2-7
CDR3aa: CASKKASGTGEQYF

v_gene: TRBV5-1
j_gene: TRBJ2-2
CDR3aa: CASSSRTGGTGELFF

v_gene: TRBV29-1
j_gene: TRBJ1-1
CDR3aa: CSVGKGSANTEAFF

v_gene: TRBV7-9
j_gene: TRBJ2-7
CDR3aa: CASSLEGYLEQYF

v_gene: TRBV28
j_gene: TRBJ1-4
CDR3aa: CASRPTGARSEKLFF

v_gene: TRBV7-2
j_gene: TRBJ2-7
CDR3aa: CASSSLFRDRGYEQYF

v_gene: TRBV3-1
j_gene: TRBJ2-1
CDR3aa: CASSRLAGGPRFF

v_gene: TRBV20-1
j_gene: TRBJ2-6
CDR3aa: CSARDMAFSGANVLTF

v_gene: TRBV7-9
j_gene: TRBJ2-7
CDR3aa: CASSFVGLKSYEQYF

v_gene: TRBV19
j_gene: TRBJ2-7
CDR3aa: CASSSGDRDANYEQYF

v_gene: TRBV12-3/TRBV12-4
j_gene: TRBJ1-1
CDR3aa: CASSLQPTVEAFF

v_gene: TRBV7-9
j_gene: TRBJ2-7
CDR3aa: CASSVPGQGSQGYEQYF

v_gene: TRBV21-1
j_gene: TRBJ2-1
CDR3aa: CASSKVPAGGYNEQFF

v_gene: TRBV24-1
j_gene: TRBJ1-1
CDR3aa: CTTRMTAHTEAFF

v_gene: TRBV20-1
j_gene: TRBJ2-1
CDR3aa: CSATNNNEQYF

v_gene: TRBV20-1
j_gene: TRBJ2-2
CDR3aa: CSARPPLVGTGELFF

v_gene: TRBV20-1
j_gene: TRBJ2-2
CDR3aa: CSASIGDRGPANTGELFF

v_gene: TRBV6-1
j_gene: TRBJ2-7
CDR3aa: CASAPSGLVWQYF

v_gene: TRBV9
j_gene: TRBJ2-2
CDR3aa: CASSVAARMNTGELFF

v_gene: TRBV24-1
j_gene: TRBJ1-5
CDR3aa: CATSDQGDGTYF

v_gene: TRBV20-1
j_gene: TRBJ2-1
CDR3aa: CSARDPAGGYNEQFF

v_gene: TRBV20-1
j_gene: TRBJ2-1
CDR3aa: CSARSWTFGQDNEQFF

v_gene: TRBV4-2
j_gene: TRBJ2-1
CDR3aa: CASSPGVAGGPSGNEQFF

v_gene: TRBV29-1
j_gene: TRBJ2-7
CDR3aa: CSVGLRQGYEQYF

v_gene: TRBV12-3/TRBV12-4
j_gene: TRBJ2-7
CDR3aa: CASSLQVNSYEQYF

v_gene: TRBV24-1
j_gene: TRBJ1-5
CDR3aa: CATSDPPGPQHF

v_gene: TRBV18
j_gene: TRBJ1-4
CDR3aa: CASSPGRTTNEKLFF

v_gene: TRBV28
j_gene: TRBJ2-7
CDR3aa: CASTQSRHEQYF

v_gene: TRBV4-1
j_gene: TRBJ1-1
CDR3aa: CASSPQDRGGNTEAFF

v_gene: TRBV6-5
j_gene: TRBJ2-7
CDR3aa: CASSYSPGFYEQYF

v_gene: TRBV6-5
j_gene: TRBJ2-7
CDR3aa: CASSYSRLAGPEQYF

v_gene: TRBV7-2
j_gene: TRBJ2-7
CDR3aa: CASSLGASAVQYF

v_gene: TRBV11-1
j_gene: TRBJ2-7
CDR3aa: CASSLAHVPGTGRYEQYF

v_gene: TRBV3-1
j_gene: TRBJ2-1
CDR3aa: CASSQDHGGSYNEQFF

v_gene: TRBV27
j_gene: TRBJ2-5
CDR3aa: CASSFGPYQETQYF

v_gene: TRBV5-6
j_gene: TRBJ1-2
CDR3aa: CASSVRDFTNGYTF

v_gene: TRBV20-1
j_gene: TRBJ1-6
CDR3aa: CSASACNKGSPLHF

v_gene: TRBV5-1
j_gene: TRBJ1-5
CDR3aa: CASSPGVRAPNQPQHF

v_gene: TRBV7-9
j_gene: TRBJ2-7
CDR3aa: CASSSQPGQGFQSSYEQYF

v_gene: TRBV12-3/TRBV12-4
j_gene: TRBJ2-1
CDR3aa: CASKIAGGLYNEQFF

v_gene: TRBV4-3
j_gene: TRBJ2-5
CDR3aa: CASSQDRDLRETQYF

v_gene: TRBV29-1
j_gene: TRBJ1-1
CDR3aa: CSVETFFFVEMGDTEAFF

v_gene: TRBV15
j_gene: TRBJ2-3
CDR3aa: CATSRDRGYADTQYF

v_gene: TRBV2
j_gene: TRBJ2-6
CDR3aa: CASTGDSGANVLTF

v_gene: TRBV20-1
j_gene: TRBJ2-5
CDR3aa: CSASSQEQETQYF

v_gene: TRBV6-6
j_gene: TRBJ2-7
CDR3aa: CASRLQGSYEQYF

v_gene: TRBV7-2
j_gene: TRBJ2-5
CDR3aa: CASSRNSGQETQYF

v_gene: TRBV20-1
j_gene: TRBJ2-1
CDR3aa: CSATPGLAVNEQFF

v_gene: TRBV29-1
j_gene: TRBJ2-5
CDR3aa: CSFHRTRPAETQYF

v_gene: TRBV6-2/TRBV6-3
j_gene: TRBJ2-7
CDR3aa: CASTWGRQNLYF

v_gene: TRBV18
j_gene: TRBJ2-5
CDR3aa: CASSPQQGEGQETQYF